This T cell receptor (beta chain) was sequenced in a study of type 1 regulatory T cells. Study-level background: This in vitro CD4 product, T-allo10, is enriched for Tr1 cells and alloantigen-specific.

Germline V gene sequence: CDR1 SGHTA, CDR2 FQGNSA. The CDR3 contains 16 residues. The V and J ends lost 0 bases and 2 bases respectively, with 11 bases between them. TCRdb reprocessed the reads with MiXCR, giving one entry per CDR3 protein. The sample has 88,000 or so distinct CDR3 sequences, roughly 28% seen once. Sample: CD4+ T cells, either the whole sample or a sorted fraction (not recorded which). J is TRBJ2-4 and V is TRBV7-2; no clear D gene. This clonotype was sampled from a human donor in good health. The CDR3: CASSLALSLTKNIQYF. The CDR3 DNA is TGTGCCAGCAGCTTAGCTCTAAGTTTAACCAAAAACATTCAGTACTTC.